This entry features one T cell receptor (beta chain) sequence. These data are taken from a study of blood T cell repertoires in COVID-19. For the study at large: T cells, B-cell-depleted T cells, or PBMCs supplied cDNA or gDNA.

Authors' processing steps: How many nucleated cells were present was estimated from reference gene primer amplification. Only in-frame clones appear in the TCRdb table, and some are missing; sequencing was by immunoSEQ multiplex PCR. V, J and clone size are those of that table, while D and trimming were read from the DNA. The sample carries roughly 260,000 clones, 88% recorded once. V shed 1 base, J shed 3 bases, and the junction held 3 bases outside the gene matches. Germline values: CDR1 SGHAT, CDR2 FQNNGV. The CDR3 contains 15 residues. The receptor was derived from a woman aged 40 to 50 who had recovered from COVID-19. The chain uses TRBV11-2 and TRBJ2-3; TRBD1 matches 8 bases. The sequenced material came from peripheral blood. CDR3: CASSLAGGRTDTQYF. The CDR3 nucleotides are TGTGCCAGCAGCTTAGCAGGGGGCAGGACAGATACGCAGTATTTT. Looking up the rest from reference TRBV11-2 and TRBJ2-3 gives the full variable domain: EAGVAQSPRYKIIEKRQSVAFWCNPISGHATLYWYQQILGQGPKLLIQFQNNGVVDDSQLPKDRFSAERLKGVDSTLKIQPAKLEDSAVYLCASSLAGGRTDTQYFGPGTRLTVL.